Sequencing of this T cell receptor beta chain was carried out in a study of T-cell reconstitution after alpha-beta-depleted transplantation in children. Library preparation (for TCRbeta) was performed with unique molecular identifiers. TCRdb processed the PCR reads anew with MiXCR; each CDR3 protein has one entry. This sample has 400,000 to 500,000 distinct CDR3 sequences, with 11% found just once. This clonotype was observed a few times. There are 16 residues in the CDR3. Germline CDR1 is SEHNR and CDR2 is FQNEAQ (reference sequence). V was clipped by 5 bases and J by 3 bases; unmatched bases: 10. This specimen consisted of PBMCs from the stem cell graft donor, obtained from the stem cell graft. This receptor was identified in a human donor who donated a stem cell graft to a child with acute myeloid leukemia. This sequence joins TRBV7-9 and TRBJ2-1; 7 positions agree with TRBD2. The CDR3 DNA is TGTGCCAGCAGCCCACGGGACTACGGCTTCTACAATGAGCAGTTCTTC. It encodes CASSPRDYGFYNEQFF.